Following are 5 T cell receptor beta chains from one sample sequenced in a study of cytomegalovirus exposure and HLA in healthy donors. PCR employed 60 Vbeta and 13 Jbeta primers. Sequencing was performed with immunoSEQ multiplex PCR; in TCRdb, only in-frame clones are kept and a portion is missing. The top ten hold 3% of the sample, which has some 150,000 clones, roughly 64% seen once. Sequencing used PBMCs. These receptors were collected from a woman aged 30 to 39 in good health and CMV-seropositive.

This sequence joins TRBV5-6 and TRBJ1-6; D gene unclear. Trimming took off 1 base at V and 7 bases at J, with 9 bases between the two ends. The CDR3 sequence is 14 residues long. The germline V gene encodes CDR1 SGHDT and CDR2 YYEEEE. The CDR3 DNA follows: TGTGCCAGCAGCTTGCGGGGATTCAATTCACCCCTCCACTTT. It codes for CASSLRGFNSPLHF.

The chain is built from TRBV21-1 and TRBJ2-1; the table gives TRBD2 as D, unverified against the DNA. TRBV21-1 is described as a pseudogene. CDR3 length: 13 residues. In DNA form, the CDR3 reads TGTGCCAACTCGGGGGGTAAGTACAATGAGCAGTTCTTC. This translates into CANSGGKYNEQFF.

The chain couples TRBV28 to TRBJ1-2, with D possibly matching TRBD1 (6 bases). The ends were cut back, 5 bases at V and 5 bases at J, with 12 bases in the middle. The germline gives CDR1 MDHEN, CDR2 SYDVKM. This CDR3 region has 13 residues. DNA for the CDR3: TGTGCCAGCAGTCAGGGGAGAGGTTATGGCTACACCTTC. Translation: CASSQGRGYGYTF.

The chain uses TRBV18 and TRBJ1-5; 12 positions match TRBD1. The germline gives CDR1 KGHSH, CDR2 LQKENI. The CDR3 is 15 amino acids. The J segment lost 7 bases and the V segment lost 3 bases, leaving 4 bases of the junction unmatched. In nucleotides, the CDR3 is TGTGCCAGCTCACCGGGACAGGGGGCCCAACAGCCCCAGCATTTT. It translates to CASSPGQGAQQPQHF.

The chain recombines TRBV30 with TRBJ2-5; D is perhaps TRBD1 (6 bases). Near its end, the DNA agrees better with TRBJ2-7, so the J call may be wrong. The CDR3 runs 11 residues. The germline CDR1 and CDR2 sequences are GTSNPN and SVGIG (reference sequence). The CDR3 here is CASDSFYEQYF. CDR3 nucleotide sequence: TGTGCCTCGGACAGTTTCTACGAGCAGTACTTC.